This note documents a single T cell receptor beta chain sequence. This sample was included in a study of shared clonotypes between healthy human individuals. The authors distributed each subset's genomic DNA evenly over several immunoSEQ plates. TCRdb's table, derived via immunoSEQ multiplex PCR, lists solely in-frame clones and lacks some. The sample has fewer than 600,000 clones; roughly four fifths are singletons. CDR3 length: 16 residues. Germline CDR1 is SGHTA and CDR2 is FQGTGA. The V gene end was trimmed by 2 bases and the J gene end by 6 bases; junction bases not matched to a gene: 4. The chain has TRBV7-3 and TRBJ2-3, with TRBD2 identical over 14 bases. Sequenced sample: PBMCs. This TCR was sampled from a woman aged 40 to 50 in good health. Some clones in this sample may be carry-over from other donors' samples. The CDR3 DNA sequence: TGTGCCAGCAGCTTAGGGACTAGCGGGAGAGCGGATACGCAGTATTTT. Translation gives CASSLGTSGRADTQYF.